This T cell receptor beta chain derives from a study of early T cells in non-severe SARS-CoV-2 infection (dated by TCRdb to the early 2020s). For context, the study as a whole: Because TCR sequencing was done on bulk RNA from unsorted whole blood, the alpha and beta chains could not be paired. Overall results and qualifications from the work: VDJdb matching was skewed toward anti-spike CD8 responses, so virus-specific expansions were likely underestimated and private and CD4 specificities were missed.

The library relied on 5' RACE. Instrument on record: NextSeq 500. In the TCR library protocol, unique molecular identifiers were attached to individual cDNA molecules to correct for PCR bias and sequencing error. Both TCR alpha and beta chains were sequenced, and tight co-correlation was observed between alpha and beta sequence abundances in each sample. The source study handled its data this way. V gene, J gene and CDR3 annotation of TCR sequences was performed with Decombinator V4. Expanded TCRs were defined as changing significantly between any two time points under a Poisson model with p below 0.0001. TCR abundances were normalised to the total number of TCRs sequenced per sample and were expressed as counts per million. MAIT TCRs were defined by TRAV1-2 paired with TRAJ12, TRAJ20 or TRAJ33, and iNKT TCRs by TRAV10 paired with TRAJ18. A search of VDJdb, accessed on 1 November 2021, was run for TCRs annotated to CMV, EBV and SARS-CoV-2, with TCRs annotated for multiple antigens excluded. The public reads were reanalyzed by TCRdb: fastp trimming at Q25, MiXCR alignment, in-frame beta chains only. CDR3 protein duplicates are merged, each entry listing the most common genes and DNA. None of the V and J calls come from the authors' own analysis; TCRdb made them. Counted in this sample were more than 70,000 distinct CDR3 sequences; 12% to 15% of them appeared once. More than 12% of the sample belongs to the ten largest clones.

Concerning this clonotype itself: It lacks a known antigen. Base qualities are not recorded, but no much larger clone differs from it by a single base.

The study was a case-control design nested within a healthcare worker cohort in London, UK, with weekly nasopharyngeal swab PCR tests and blood sampling. Healthcare workers were recruited during the week of the UK lockdown, between 23 and 31 March 2020, and followed weekly for up to about 15 weeks. There are 16 amino acids in the CDR3, from cysteine to phenylalanine inclusive. Just CDR3 DNA is preserved here, 48 bases in frame from base 1. Via the germline V gene, CDR1 is SQVTM and CDR2 ANQGSEA. Relative to germline, V is missing 4 bases and J is missing 1 base, with 10 bases of the junction outside any gene match.

Specimen: whole blood. In this chain, TRBV29-1 is recombined with TRBJ2-1; TRBD2 lines up with 7 middle nucleotides. This sequence was found in an adult who was a healthcare worker with PCR-confirmed SARS-CoV-2 infection or an uninfected control (not recorded which). The CDR3 corresponds to CSVGEAPGGSYNEQFF. The DNA sequence is TGCAGCGTTGGAGAGGCCCCCGGGGGGTCCTACAATGAGCAGTTCTTC.